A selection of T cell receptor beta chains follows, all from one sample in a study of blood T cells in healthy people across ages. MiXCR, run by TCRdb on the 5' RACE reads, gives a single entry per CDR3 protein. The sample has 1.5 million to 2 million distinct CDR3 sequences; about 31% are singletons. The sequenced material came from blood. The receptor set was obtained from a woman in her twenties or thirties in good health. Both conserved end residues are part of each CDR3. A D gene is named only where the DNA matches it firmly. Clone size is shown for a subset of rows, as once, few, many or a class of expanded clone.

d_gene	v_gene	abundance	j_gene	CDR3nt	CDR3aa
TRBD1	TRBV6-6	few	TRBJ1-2	TGTGCCAGCAGTTACTCGGGCCCAGGACAGGGGGCAAGTGGCTACACCTTC	CASSYSGPGQGASGYTF
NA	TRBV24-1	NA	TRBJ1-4	TGTGCCACCCCTACATTGGCAACTAATGAAAAACTGTTTTTT	CATPTLATNEKLFF
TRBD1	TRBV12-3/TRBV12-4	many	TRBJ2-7	TGTGCCAGCAGCGTACAGGGGTGGGAGCAGTACTTC	CASSVQGWEQYF
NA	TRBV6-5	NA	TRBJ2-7	TGTGCCAGCAGTTACCGGGGGATCGACTACGAGCAGTACTTC	CASSYRGIDYEQYF
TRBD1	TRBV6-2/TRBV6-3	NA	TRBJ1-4	TGTGCCAGCAGTTCGTGGACAGGGCGAGGACCTAATGAAAAACTGTTTTTT	CASSSWTGRGPNEKLFF
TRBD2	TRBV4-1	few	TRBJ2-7	TGCGCCAGCAGCCAAGATAGTCTAGCGGGATACTACGAGCAGTACTTC	CASSQDSLAGYYEQYF
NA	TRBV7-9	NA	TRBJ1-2	TGTGCCAGCAGCTTAGTACCAGAGAGAGGCTACACCTTC	CASSLVPERGYTF
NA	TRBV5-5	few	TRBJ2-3	TGTGCCAGCAGCCGGGACCCAGATACGCAGTATTTT	CASSRDPDTQYF
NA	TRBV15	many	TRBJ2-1	TGTGCCACCAGCAGAGAGGGGACGGCAAAGGGGGAGCAGTTCTTC	CATSREGTAKGEQFF
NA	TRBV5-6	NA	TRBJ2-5	TGTGCCAGCAGCTTGGCCTTAAGGGAGGAGACCCAGTACTTC	CASSLALREETQYF
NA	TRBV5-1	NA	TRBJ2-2	TGCGCCAGCAGCCCGGGGACTGACACCGGGAAGCTGTTTTTT	CASSPGTDTGKLFF
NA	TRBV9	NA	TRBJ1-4	TGTGCCAGCACCCCTGAAGAGACGGGAGGGGATGAAAAACTGTTTTTT	CASTPEETGGDEKLFF
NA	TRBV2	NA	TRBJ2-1	TGTGCCAGCAGTGAAAGTGGGACTGTGTACAATGAGCAGTTCTTC	CASSESGTVYNEQFF
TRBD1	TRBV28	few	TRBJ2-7	TGTGCCAGCAGCCAAATCTTCCCCGGGACAGACGGAGGCGAGCAGTACTTC	CASSQIFPGTDGGEQYF
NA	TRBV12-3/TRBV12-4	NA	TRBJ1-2	TGTGCCAGCAGTTTAGAACAGAGGGACTATGGCTACACCTTC	CASSLEQRDYGYTF
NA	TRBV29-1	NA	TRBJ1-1	TGCAGCGTTACCCTTGACCCATCTGAAGCTTTCTTT	CSVTLDPSEAFF
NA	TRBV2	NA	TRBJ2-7	TGTGCCAGCAGTGAAGGACATCGTGCCTACGAGCAGTACTTC	CASSEGHRAYEQYF
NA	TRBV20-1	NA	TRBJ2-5	TGCAGTGCTAGCGCGACAGTGGAGTACTTC	CSASATVEYF
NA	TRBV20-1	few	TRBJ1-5	TGCAGTGCTAAAGACGGGGCGACTAATCAGCCCCAGCATTTT	CSAKDGATNQPQHF
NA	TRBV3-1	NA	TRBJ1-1	TGTGCCAGCAGCCAGAGGGACCAGGGTTCAGAAGCTTTCTTT	CASSQRDQGSEAFF
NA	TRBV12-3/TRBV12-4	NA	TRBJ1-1	TGTGCCAGCAGTTTCGCTGGCAGCCATGAAGCTTTCTTT	CASSFAGSHEAFF
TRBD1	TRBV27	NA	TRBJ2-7	TGTGCCAGCAGTTTATGGTCCGGGACAGGGGACAACGAGCAGTACTTC	CASSLWSGTGDNEQYF
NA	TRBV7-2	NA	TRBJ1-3	TGTGCCAGCAGCCCGCTACTCAAGATCTCTGGAAACACCATATATTTT	CASSPLLKISGNTIYF
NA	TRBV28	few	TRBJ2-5	TGTGCCAGCGTTAACCCCGGGGCTGGTCGTTCTGGGAGCCAGTACTTC	CASVNPGAGRSGSQYF
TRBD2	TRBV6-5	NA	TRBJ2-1	TGTGCCAGCAAGATACTAGCGGGATCGTTTGAGCAGTTCTTC	CASKILAGSFEQFF
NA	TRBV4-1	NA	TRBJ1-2	TGCGCCAGCAGCCACCACGGGCGGGACCGCTATGGCTACACCTTC	CASSHHGRDRYGYTF
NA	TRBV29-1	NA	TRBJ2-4	TGCAGCGTGACAGGCGCCAGTTTCGAGCACTACTTC	CSVTGASFEHYF
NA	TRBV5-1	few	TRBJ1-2	TGCGCCAGCAGCCCGAACAGGGATCGGAGGATCTATGGCTACACCTTC	CASSPNRDRRIYGYTF
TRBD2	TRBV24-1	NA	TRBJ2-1	TGTGCCACCAGTGAAAGCGGGACTAGAGGGAATGAGCAGTTCTTC	CATSESGTRGNEQFF
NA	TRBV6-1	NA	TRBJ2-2	TGTGCCAGCAGTGGGGCCCAGGGTGGCACCGGGGAGCTGTTTTTT	CASSGAQGGTGELFF
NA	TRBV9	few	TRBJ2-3	TGTGCCAGCAGCGTAGACCCTGGGACTGGCACAGATACGCAGTATTTT	CASSVDPGTGTDTQYF
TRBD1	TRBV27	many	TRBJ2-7	TGTGCCAGCAGTTTACGGAACAGGGGGCCCTACGAGCAGTACTTC	CASSLRNRGPYEQYF
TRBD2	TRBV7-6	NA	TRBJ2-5	TGTGCCAGCAGCCGCGGTTTAGCGGGAGTCGGGGAGACCCAGTACTTC	CASSRGLAGVGETQYF
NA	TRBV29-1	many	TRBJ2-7	TGCAGCGTTGAAGGGTCGCGGCACGAGCAGTACTTC	CSVEGSRHEQYF
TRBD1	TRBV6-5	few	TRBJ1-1	TGTGCCAGCAGTTACTCGAGTGACAGGGTGGCTGAAGCTTTCTTT	CASSYSSDRVAEAFF
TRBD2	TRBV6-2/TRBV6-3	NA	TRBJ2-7	TGTGCCAGCACCAATAGCGGGAGTCACCACGAGCAGTACTTC	CASTNSGSHHEQYF
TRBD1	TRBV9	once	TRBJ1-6	TGTGCCAGCAGCGTAGTGAGACAGGGTGTAGGCTCACCCCTCCACTTT	CASSVVRQGVGSPLHF
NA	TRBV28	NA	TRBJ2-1	TGTGCCAGCAGTTTCCCAGGCTACAATGAGCAGTTCTTC	CASSFPGYNEQFF
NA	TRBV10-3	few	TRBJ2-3	TGTGCCATCGGGGGGATTAGCACGCAGGGGGATACGCAGTATTTT	CAIGGISTQGDTQYF
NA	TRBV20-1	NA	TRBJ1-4	TGCAGTGCGCCCAGGGTGCAGGTGAATGAAAAACTGTTTTTT	CSAPRVQVNEKLFF
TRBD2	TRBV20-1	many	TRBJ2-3	TGCAGTGCTAGCTCCCGACTAGCGGGGGGGCCCACAGATACGCAGTATTTT	CSASSRLAGGPTDTQYF
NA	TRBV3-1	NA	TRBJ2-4	TGTGCCAGCAGCCTGGGAGAGGTCCTCTACAATGAGCAGTACTTC	CASSLGEVLYNEQYF
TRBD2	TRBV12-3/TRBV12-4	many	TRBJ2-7	TGTGCCAGCAGTTTAAGCGGGAGTGCAAACGAGCAGTACTTC	CASSLSGSANEQYF
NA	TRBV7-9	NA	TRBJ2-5	TGTGCCAGCAGCTTAGTCCCTTGGGAGCAGTACTTC	CASSLVPWEQYF
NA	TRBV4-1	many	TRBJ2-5	TGCGCCAGCAGCCCCCGGACCGTCGCCCAAGAGACCCAGTACTTC	CASSPRTVAQETQYF
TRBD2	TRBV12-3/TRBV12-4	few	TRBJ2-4	TGTGCCAGCAGTTATCGACTAGCTTGGGCCAAAAACATTCAGTACTTC	CASSYRLAWAKNIQYF
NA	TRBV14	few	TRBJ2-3	TGTGCCAGCAGCCAAGTCCCAGCAATGGTAGATACGCAGTATTTT	CASSQVPAMVDTQYF
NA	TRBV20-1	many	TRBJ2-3	TGCAGTGCTAGCCCCGCTACAGATACGCAGTATTTT	CSASPATDTQYF
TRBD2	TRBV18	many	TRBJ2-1	TGTGCCAGCTCAGCTAGCGGGGAGAGCTACAATGAGCAGTTCTTC	CASSASGESYNEQFF
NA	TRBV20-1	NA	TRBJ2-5	TGCAGTGCTAGAGTAGAGGGCTTGCGAGAGACCCAGTACTTC	CSARVEGLRETQYF
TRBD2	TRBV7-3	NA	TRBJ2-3	TGTGCCAGCAGCTCGGGACTAGCGATGAGCACAGATACGCAGTATTTT	CASSSGLAMSTDTQYF
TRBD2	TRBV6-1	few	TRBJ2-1	TGTGCCAGTAGAGAAACCGGGACTAGCGGGAGATTATCCTACAATGAGCAGTTCTTC	CASRETGTSGRLSYNEQFF
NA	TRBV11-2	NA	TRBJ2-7	TGTGCCAGCAGCTTCGGGGGCGACACCTACGAGCAGTACTTC	CASSFGGDTYEQYF
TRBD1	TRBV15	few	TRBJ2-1	TGTGCCACCAGCAGGGACAGGGGCGATGAGCAGTTCTTC	CATSRDRGDEQFF
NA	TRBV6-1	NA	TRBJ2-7	TGTGCCAGCAGTAACTCAGGGCACACCTCCTACGAGCAGTACTTC	CASSNSGHTSYEQYF